The 32 T cell receptor beta chains presented below share a single source sample, sequenced in a study of control samples from healthy donors and cancer patients. The method was immunoSEQ multiplex PCR; TCRdb's version includes in-frame clones alone and lacks a portion of them. This sample yields approximately 110,000 clones, of which just over 90% are seen a single time; 7.8% belongs to the top ten. The sample taken for sequencing was blood. The receptors were sampled from a woman aged 18-30 years in good health.

The chain uses TRBV27 and TRBJ1-4; no firm D call. This CDR3 region has 12 residues. Per germline, CDR1 MNHEY and CDR2 SMNVEV (reference sequence). The V and J ends lost 9 bases and 10 bases respectively, with 15 bases between them. This chain's CDR3 is CASGFGVGKLFF. As DNA, the CDR3 is TGTGCCAGTGGCTTCGGAGTCGGAAAACTGTTTTTT. Based on the CDR3 plus reference TRBV27 and TRBJ1-4, the full variable domain is EAQVTQNPRYLITVTGKKLTVTCSQNMNHEYMSWYRQDPGLGLRQIYYSMNVEVTDKGDVPEGYKVSRKEKRNFPLILESPSPNQTSLYFCASGFGVGKLFFGSGTQLSVL.

This clone was detected once. This sequence joins TRBV27 and TRBJ2-7; D gene ambiguous. Per the germline V gene, CDR1 is MNHEY and CDR2 is SMNVEV (reference sequence). Trimming took 5 bases from V and 2 from J, leaving 10 bases between them. The CDR3 extends over 13 amino acids. CDR3 DNA: TGTGCCAGCAGTACCAGGCCTCCCTACGAGCAGTACTTC. Its protein is CASSTRPPYEQYF.

This clone appeared once. The chain uses TRBV5-1 and TRBJ2-7; D perhaps matches TRBD1 (6 bases). Trimming removed 4 bases at V and 4 bases at J, with 12 bases between. CDR1 and CDR2 from the germline V gene are SGHRS and YFSETQ. The CDR3 is 13 residues long. In DNA, the CDR3 is TGCGCCAGCAGCCTTGTCACAGGGTACGAGCAGTACTTC. Translating it yields CASSLVTGYEQYF.

The V gene is TRBV18, the J gene TRBJ1-2; D unresolved. Germline V CDR1 and CDR2: KGHSH, LQKENI. V lost 6 bases, J lost 5 bases, and 13 bases lay in between. The CDR3 sequence is 13 residues long. This chain's CDR3 is CASSPRTEYGYTF. The CDR3 DNA is TGTGCCAGCTCGCCGAGGACGGAATATGGCTACACCTTC.

CDR3 in amino acids: CASSPGTSGRRDEQFF. The CDR3 nucleotides read TGTGCCAGCAGCCCAGGGACTAGCGGGAGACGGGATGAGCAGTTCTTC. The rearrangement joins TRBV11-3 to TRBJ2-1, with 14 positions matching TRBD2. V dropped 5 bases and J dropped 8; count of bases not matched to a gene: 8. This CDR3 spans 16 amino acids. Looked up from germline, CDR1 is SGHNT and CDR2 is YENEEA.

This chain links TRBV5-1 with TRBJ2-5, with 7 nucleotides matching TRBD1. The length of the CDR3 is 16 residues. Germline CDR1 SGHRS, CDR2 YFSETQ. With V trimmed by 0 bases and J by 0 bases, 5 bases remained unmatched. The CDR3 region is CASSLVGQANQETQYF. The CDR3 region has the DNA TGCGCCAGCAGCTTGGTAGGACAGGCAAACCAAGAGACCCAGTACTTC. The full variable domain, completed using reference TRBV5-1 and TRBJ2-5, is KAGVTQTPRYLIKTRGQQVTLSCSPISGHRSVSWYQQTPGQGLQFLFEYFSETQRNKGNFPGRFSGRQFSNSRSEMNVSTLELGDSALYLCASSLVGQANQETQYFGPGTRLLVL.

Many counts were recorded for this clone. The chain links TRBV7-9 to TRBJ2-7; 12 nucleotides align to TRBD2. This CDR3 has 14 residues. Germline V lookup: CDR1 SEHNR, CDR2 FQNEAQ (reference sequence). The V gene end was trimmed by 9 bases and the J gene end by 7 bases; junction bases not matched to a gene: 10. CDR3 region: CASQQLAGGREQYF. The CDR3 DNA follows: TGTGCCAGTCAGCAACTAGCGGGAGGTCGTGAGCAGTACTTC.

V gene TRBV19 combines with J gene TRBJ2-4; D is undetermined. The germline V gene has CDR1 LNHDA and CDR2 SQIVND (reference sequence). The CDR3 loop spans 15 amino acids. Trimming shortened V by 3 bases and J by 0 bases, and 9 bases separated the two germline ends. The CDR3 bases are TGTGCCAGTAGTATCCAGATTGTAGCCAAAAACATTCAGTACTTC. Its protein product is CASSIQIVAKNIQYF.

This chain links TRBV27 with TRBJ1-6, with a weak D call TRBD1 (6 bases). The CDR3 spans 15 residues. Germline CDR1 and CDR2: MNHEY and SMNVEV (reference sequence). Between the trimmed V and J ends, which lost 8 bases and 3 bases, there was a span of 14 bases. CDR3 region: CASGGTGRYNSPLHF. The DNA for the CDR3 is TGTGCCAGCGGGGGAACAGGGCGCTATAATTCACCCCTCCACTTT.

This clone was observed a handful of times. The gene calls are TRBV28 and TRBJ1-2; unclear D gene. V was pared by 10 bases and J by 6 bases, with 18 bases between. The germline gives CDR1 MDHEN, CDR2 SYDVKM. The CDR3 sequence is 13 residues long. CDR3 nucleotide sequence: TGTGCCATCACGGAGGGAATAGAGAATGGCTACACCTTC. Its protein product is CAITEGIENGYTF.

The chain employs TRBV5-5 and TRBJ1-1, with 7 bases aligning to TRBD1. Looked up from germline, CDR1 is SGHKS and CDR2 is YYEKEE (reference sequence). The CDR3 consists of 15 residues. The J segment lost 0 bases and the V segment lost 1 base, leaving 3 bases of the junction unmatched. The DNA of the CDR3 is TGTGCCAGCAGCTTGACAGGGGCGTTGAACACTGAAGCTTTCTTT. This encodes CASSLTGALNTEAFF.

With regard to this clone: Other nucleotide sequences from this sample produce the same CDR3. The chain has TRBV24-1 and TRBJ2-3; D gene unclear. Germline CDR1 and CDR2: KGHDR and SFDVKD. This CDR3 is 13 amino acids long. Trimming took off 0 bases at V and 4 bases at J, with 4 bases between the two ends. CDR3 residues: CATSDLRADTQYF. Here the CDR3 DNA reads TGTGCCACCAGTGATTTGCGGGCAGATACGCAGTATTTT.

The CDR3 here is CASSLFTVPGEQFF. Here the CDR3 DNA reads TGTGCCAGCAGTTTATTTACAGTCCCCGGTGAGCAGTTCTTC. V usage is TRBV28 and J usage is TRBJ2-1; D is uncertain. The V and J ends lost 1 base and 9 bases respectively, with 13 bases between them. The germline V gene has CDR1 MDHEN and CDR2 SYDVKM. This CDR3 is built from 14 residues.

The chain combines TRBV28 with TRBJ1-1; D possibly corresponds to TRBD1 (6 bases). The CDR3 contains 16 residues. Trimming took 1 base from V and 1 from J, leaving 13 bases between them. The germline CDR1 and CDR2 sequences are MDHEN and SYDVKM. The CDR3 sequence: CASSLFVWGPNTEAFF. Here the CDR3 DNA reads TGTGCCAGCAGTTTATTTGTGTGGGGGCCGAACACTGAAGCTTTCTTT.

The genes are TRBV24-1 and TRBJ2-5, with D hard to call. The V gene's germline CDR1 is KGHDR and CDR2 SFDVKD. The CDR3 has 14 residues. The ends were cut back, 4 bases at V and 8 bases at J, with 16 bases in the middle. The CDR3 nucleotides are TGTGCCACCAGTGACGGCCCCGTACGAGAAACCCAGTACTTC. It codes for CATSDGPVRETQYF.

CDR3 protein: CASSQALTSGGAYEQYF. The CDR3 nucleotides are TGTGCCAGCAGCCAAGCCCTAACTAGCGGGGGGGCCTACGAGCAGTACTTC. The rearrangement uses TRBV3-1 (or the pseudogene TRBV3-2) and TRBJ2-7; 13 bases fit TRBD2. CDR1 and CDR2 from the germline V gene are LGHDT and YNNKEL (reference sequence). The J segment lost 2 bases and the V segment lost 1 base, leaving 5 bases of the junction unmatched. This CDR3 spans 17 amino acids.

The rearrangement joins TRBV2 to TRBJ1-5; the D is unclear. Trimming pared 4 bases from V and 3 bases from J, leaving 4 bases between. Germline values: CDR1 SNHLY, CDR2 FYNNEI. The CDR3 covers 12 residues. In DNA form, the CDR3 reads TGTGCCAGCAGTGGGCCCAATCAGCCCCAGCATTTT. It yields the protein CASSGPNQPQHF. The entire variable domain, with the rest obtained from reference TRBV2 and TRBJ1-5, is as follows: EPEVTQTPSHQVTQMGQEVILRCVPISNHLYFYWYRQILGQKVEFLVSFYNNEISEKSEIFDDQFSVERPDGSNFTLKIRSTKLEDSAMYFCASSGPNQPQHFGDGTRLSIL.

This chain uses TRBV19 with TRBJ2-1; 12 positions match TRBD2. The germline V gene encodes CDR1 LNHDA and CDR2 SQIVND (reference sequence). V shed 4 bases and J 4 bases; nucleotides not matched to a gene: 5. This CDR3 contains 16 residues. CDR3 region: CASSTLAGGPYNEQFF. CDR3 coding DNA: TGTGCCAGTAGTACCCTAGCGGGAGGGCCGTACAATGAGCAGTTCTTC.

This chain links TRBV28 with TRBJ1-4; 10 nucleotides agree with TRBD1. Losses at the gene ends were 3 bases for V and 7 bases for J; bases not matched to a gene: 14. Germline CDR1 MDHEN, CDR2 SYDVKM. The CDR3 has 18 amino acids. The CDR3 reads CASSLWGMGQGLSEKLFF. The CDR3 bases are TGTGCCAGCAGTTTGTGGGGAATGGGACAGGGGCTGAGTGAAAAACTGTTTTTT.

The chain couples TRBV30 to TRBJ2-1; 7 positions match TRBD2. The germline V gene encodes CDR1 GTSNPN and CDR2 SVGIG (reference sequence). The CDR3 consists of 17 residues. J lost 5 bases, V lost 0 bases, and 13 bases had no gene match. The CDR3 nucleotides are TGTGCCTGGAGTGTATGGTTGGGTAGCGGGTCTAACAATGAGCAGTTCTTC. Translating it yields CAWSVWLGSGSNNEQFF.

On this clone: This same CDR3 is encoded by further DNA sequences in the sample. This rearrangement joins TRBV9 to TRBJ2-1; possible D gene TRBD2, 5 bases. V was trimmed by 0 bases and J by 10 bases, leaving 5 bases between them. This CDR3 has 11 residues. Germline V gives CDR1 SGDLS, CDR2 YYNGEE. The CDR3 here is CASSVAGEQFF. For the CDR3, the DNA is TGTGCCAGCAGCGTAGCGGGGGAGCAGTTCTTC.

This chain uses TRBV7-9 with TRBJ2-5; the D gene could be TRBD1 or TRBD2 (6 bases each). This CDR3 has 14 amino acids. Germline V gene sequence: CDR1 SEHNR, CDR2 FQNEAQ (reference sequence). The V and J ends lost 3 bases and 3 bases respectively, with 11 bases between them. CDR3 sequence (DNA): TGTGCCAGCAGCTTGCGCGGGACAAAAGAGACCCAGTACTTC. This sequence encodes CASSLRGTKETQYF. The variable domain in full, with the rest retrieved from reference TRBV7-9 and TRBJ2-5, is DTGVSQNPRHKITKRGQNVTFRCDPISEHNRLYWYRQTLGQGPEFLTYFQNEAQLEKSRLLSDRFSAERPKGSFSTLEIQRTEQGDSAMYLCASSLRGTKETQYFGPGTRLLVL.

This chain links TRBV12-5 with TRBJ1-1; D remains ambiguous. There are 11 residues in the CDR3. The germline gives CDR1 LGHNT, CDR2 FRNRAP. Trimming removed 6 bases from V and 11 bases from J, with 13 bases in between. DNA of the CDR3: TGTGCTAGTGGAGGACTTTATGTTGCTTTCTTT. Protein product: CASGGLYVAFF.

CDR3 bases: TGTGCCAGCAGTTCACAGGGGGTAGGAGACTATGGCTACACCTTC. Its translation is CASSSQGVGDYGYTF. The chain recombines TRBV6-5 with TRBJ1-2; 8 nucleotides match TRBD1. Trimming cost V 4 bases and J 3 bases; bases outside gene matches: 7. Germline assignment: CDR1 MNHEY and CDR2 SVGAGI. CDR3 length equals 15 residues.

The chain carries TRBV7-6 and TRBJ2-3; D is uncertain. V shed 2 bases and J shed 5 bases, with 11 bases lying between them. Germline V gives CDR1 SGHVS, CDR2 FNYEAQ. CDR3 size: 14 residues. CDR3 nucleotide sequence: TGTGCCAGCAGCTTAAACAGCCTAGGAGATACGCAGTATTTT. This translates into CASSLNSLGDTQYF.

This chain joins TRBV10-3 and TRBJ1-5, with D possibly matching TRBD1 (5 bases). CDR1 and CDR2 from the germline V gene are ENHRY and SYGVKD. The CDR3 is 15 amino acids. Deletions cut 3 bases from V and 3 bases from J, with 12 bases between. CDR3 nucleotides: TGTGCCATCAGTGAAGTAGGGGAGAACAATCAGCCCCAGCATTTT. This encodes CAISEVGENNQPQHF.

This clone was detected once. V usage is TRBV19 and J usage is TRBJ1-5; 9 bases match TRBD1. This CDR3 contains 16 residues. The J segment lost 4 bases and the V segment lost 3 bases, leaving 7 bases of the junction unmatched. Germline CDR1 and CDR2: LNHDA and SQIVND (reference sequence). CDR3 DNA sequence: TGTGCCAGTAGTATCCAACTAGGGACAGGGAATCAGCCCCAGCATTTT. As protein: CASSIQLGTGNQPQHF.

The V gene is TRBV19, the J gene TRBJ2-5; 7 bases map to TRBD1. The CDR3 loop spans 15 amino acids. The V gene end was trimmed by 5 bases and the J gene end by 2 bases; junction bases not matched to a gene: 8. Germline V gene data show CDR1 as LNHDA and CDR2 as SQIVND (reference sequence). DNA for the CDR3: TGTGCCAGTAGTTCCCCCAGGACAGGACAAGAGACCCAGTACTTC. This sequence encodes CASSSPRTGQETQYF.

V gene TRBV4-3 combines with J gene TRBJ1-1, with TRBD1 matching over 7 bases. The V segment lost 4 bases and the J segment 7 bases; nucleotides outside the gene matches: 6. Germline V gene data show CDR1 as LGHNA and CDR2 as YSLEER. This CDR3 contains 13 residues. CDR3: CASSPRQGNEAFF. The CDR3 DNA follows: TGCGCCAGCAGCCCCCGACAGGGAAATGAAGCTTTCTTT.

The chain has TRBV19 and TRBJ1-5; TRBD1 aligns across 7 bases. This CDR3 comprises 15 residues. Unmatched junction bases numbered 8, after V lost 7 bases and J lost 2 bases. Germline assignment: CDR1 LNHDA and CDR2 SQIVND (reference sequence). Here the CDR3 reads CASTLGQDRNQPQHF. In DNA, the CDR3 is TGTGCCAGTACTTTAGGACAGGACCGCAATCAGCCCCAGCATTTT.

This chain joins TRBV5-1 and TRBJ2-7; TRBD1 might be the D (5 bases). V was pared by 1 base and J by 4 bases, with 12 bases between. This CDR3 has 14 residues. Germline V gene data show CDR1 as SGHRS and CDR2 as YFSETQ. The DNA for the CDR3 is TGCGCCAGCAGCTTGTACGCAGGGAATTACGAGCAGTACTTC. Translation: CASSLYAGNYEQYF.

The rearrangement uses TRBV6-1 and TRBJ1-2; TRBD1 is a possible D gene (6 bases). V lost 1 base, J lost 6 bases, and 15 bases lay in between. From germline, CDR1 is MNHNS and CDR2 SASEGT. This CDR3 region has 15 residues. CDR3 sequence: CASSEELGQQNGYTF. CDR3 nucleotide sequence: TGTGCCAGCAGTGAAGAGCTCGGACAGCAAAATGGCTACACCTTC.